The present entry profiles one TCR beta chain with its context. Its antigen is unknown. By flow cytometry, patients selected for sequencing had shown an expansion of CD8+CD57+ cells. Among the patients, none had received any therapy at the time of blood sampling. This specimen comes from a study of CD8+CD57+ T cells in acquired aplastic anemia. Study details: Quantities of DNA derived from sorted CD4+ and CD8+ cells averaged approximately 3.3 ug.

Genomic DNA, serving as template, underwent TCR beta VDJ and CDR3 profiling. One entry per CDR3 protein, called by TCRdb with MiXCR from the reads. The data show over 150,000 distinct CDR3 sequences, about 54% seen once. The CDR3 has 14 amino acids. After removal of 7 bases from V and 3 bases from J, the junction contained 9 bases not matched to a gene. The germline V gene has CDR1 ENHRY and CDR2 SYGVKD. General study findings and limits: Overlap between patients and controls comprised roughly 30 CD8+ CDR3 sequences.

This sequence was found in a human donor with aplastic anemia. Material for sequencing was sorted CD4+, CD8+, or CD8+CD57+ T cells (not recorded which) from PBMCs. The gene calls are TRBV10-3 and TRBJ2-7, with 7 bases fitting TRBD2. CDR3 loop: CAITPSGLYYEQYF. For the CDR3, the DNA is TGTGCCATCACCCCTAGCGGACTTTACTACGAGCAGTACTTC.